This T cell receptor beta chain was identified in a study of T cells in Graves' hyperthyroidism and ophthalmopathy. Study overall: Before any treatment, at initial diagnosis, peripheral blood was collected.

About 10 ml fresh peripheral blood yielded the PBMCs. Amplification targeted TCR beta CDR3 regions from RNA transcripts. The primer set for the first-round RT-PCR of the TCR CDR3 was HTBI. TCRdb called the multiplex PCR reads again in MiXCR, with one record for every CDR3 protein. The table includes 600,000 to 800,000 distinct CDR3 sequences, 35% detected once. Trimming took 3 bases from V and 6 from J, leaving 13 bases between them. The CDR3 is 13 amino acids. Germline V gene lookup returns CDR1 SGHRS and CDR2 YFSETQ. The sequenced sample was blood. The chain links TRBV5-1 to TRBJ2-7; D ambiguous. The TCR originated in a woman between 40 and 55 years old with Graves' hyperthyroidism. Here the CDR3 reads CASSSAVLGEQYF. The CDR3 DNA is TGCGCCAGCAGCTCGGCGGTTTTGGGCGAGCAGTACTTC.